This is a list of T cell receptor beta chains from one sample in a study of Graves' ophthalmopathy and Graves' hyperthyroidism. Each CDR3 protein is one row after TCRdb ran MiXCR on the multiplex PCR reads. Here the sample spans some 150,000 distinct CDR3 sequences, 39% being singletons. Source material: peripheral blood. These receptors were obtained from a young man with Graves' ophthalmopathy. Both conserved end residues are part of each CDR3. The order of the fields is clone size, J gene, D gene, V gene, CDR3 protein, CDR3 DNA. D genes are given only for firm matches. Only part of the rows carry a size: once, few, many, or a class if the clone is expanded.

abundance: .; j_gene: TRBJ2-7; d_gene: .; v_gene: TRBV6-1; CDR3aa: CASCGTLYEQYF; CDR3nt: TGTGCCAGCTGCGGGACCCTCTACGAGCAGTACTTC
abundance: many; j_gene: TRBJ2-5; d_gene: .; v_gene: TRBV7-2; CDR3aa: CASSFRRDQETQYF; CDR3nt: TGTGCCAGCAGCTTTAGGCGGGACCAAGAGACCCAGTACTTC
abundance: many; j_gene: TRBJ1-5; d_gene: .; v_gene: TRBV12-3/TRBV12-4; CDR3aa: CASSGRGQPQHF; CDR3nt: TGTGCCAGCAGTGGCCGGGGTCAGCCCCAGCATTTT
abundance: many; j_gene: TRBJ1-1; d_gene: TRBD1; v_gene: TRBV28; CDR3aa: CASSTGGAGRNTEAFF; CDR3nt: TGTGCCAGCAGTACAGGGGGCGCGGGTAGGAACACTGAAGCTTTCTTT
abundance: many; j_gene: TRBJ2-4; d_gene: TRBD2; v_gene: TRBV13; CDR3aa: CASSLGREGEQYF; CDR3nt: TGTGCCAGCAGCTTAGGGCGGGAGGGCGAACAGTACTTC
abundance: .; j_gene: TRBJ1-1; d_gene: .; v_gene: TRBV2; CDR3aa: CASRPIPRQRGTEAFF; CDR3nt: TGTGCCAGCAGACCAATTCCCAGACAGCGAGGCACTGAAGCTTTCTTT
abundance: many; j_gene: TRBJ2-7; d_gene: TRBD1; v_gene: TRBV6-2/TRBV6-3; CDR3aa: CASSFGTEVIDEQYF; CDR3nt: TGTGCCAGCAGTTTCGGGACAGAGGTCATAGACGAGCAGTACTTC
abundance: .; j_gene: TRBJ2-7; d_gene: TRBD1; v_gene: TRBV27; CDR3aa: CASSPDRVIHEQYF; CDR3nt: TGTGCCAGCAGTCCTGACAGGGTTATCCACGAGCAGTACTTC
abundance: many; j_gene: TRBJ2-7; d_gene: .; v_gene: TRBV7-8; CDR3aa: CASSLGPGGGSYEQYF; CDR3nt: TGTGCCAGCAGCTTAGGGCCAGGGGGAGGCTCCTACGAGCAGTACTTC
abundance: once; j_gene: TRBJ1-1; d_gene: .; v_gene: TRBV29-1; CDR3aa: CSSQGVNTEAFF; CDR3nt: TGCAGCTCCCAGGGAGTCAACACTGAAGCTTTCTTT
abundance: .; j_gene: TRBJ2-2; d_gene: .; v_gene: TRBV11-2; CDR3aa: CASSFSVGDLTNTGELFF; CDR3nt: TGTGCCAGCAGCTTTTCAGTAGGGGACCTAACGAACACCGGGGAGCTGTTTTTT
abundance: .; j_gene: TRBJ1-1; d_gene: .; v_gene: TRBV30; CDR3aa: CASAKDSMNTEAFF; CDR3nt: TGTGCCTCGGCGAAGGACAGCATGAACACTGAAGCTTTCTTT
abundance: many; j_gene: TRBJ2-5; d_gene: TRBD1; v_gene: TRBV30; CDR3aa: CASTYRGELETQYF; CDR3nt: TGTGCCTCGACTTACAGGGGCGAGTTAGAGACCCAGTACTTC
abundance: many; j_gene: TRBJ2-7; d_gene: .; v_gene: TRBV28; CDR3aa: CASSLGGTTYEQYF; CDR3nt: TGTGCCAGCAGTTTAGGGGGGACCACCTACGAGCAGTACTTC
abundance: .; j_gene: TRBJ2-7; d_gene: .; v_gene: TRBV20-1; CDR3aa: CSARDPSSTDYEQYF; CDR3nt: TGCAGTGCTAGAGATCCGTCTAGCACAGACTACGAGCAGTACTTC
abundance: .; j_gene: TRBJ2-7; d_gene: .; v_gene: TRBV6-4; CDR3aa: CASSEAGQPYEQYF; CDR3nt: TGTGCCAGCAGCGAGGCGGGACAGCCCTACGAGCAGTACTTC
abundance: few; j_gene: TRBJ1-6; d_gene: TRBD1; v_gene: TRBV24-1; CDR3aa: CATSDQPGQVVEALHF; CDR3nt: TGTGCCACCAGTGATCAACCGGGACAGGTGGTCGAGGCCCTCCACTTT
abundance: many; j_gene: TRBJ1-5; d_gene: .; v_gene: TRBV30; CDR3aa: CAWSRGNQPQHF; CDR3nt: TGTGCCTGGAGCAGGGGCAATCAGCCCCAGCATTTT
abundance: many; j_gene: TRBJ2-7; d_gene: .; v_gene: TRBV12-3/TRBV12-4; CDR3aa: CASRPLGGLEQYF; CDR3nt: TGTGCCAGCAGACCCCTAGGGGGGCTGGAGCAGTACTTC
abundance: many; j_gene: TRBJ2-1; d_gene: .; v_gene: TRBV15; CDR3aa: CATSLGGEQFF; CDR3nt: TGTGCCACCAGTCTGGGGGGTGAGCAGTTCTTC
abundance: many; j_gene: TRBJ1-5; d_gene: .; v_gene: TRBV6-2/TRBV6-3; CDR3aa: CASSYSRSGRGSNQPQHF; CDR3nt: TGTGCCAGCAGTTACTCCCGGTCCGGACGAGGGAGCAATCAGCCCCAGCATTTT
abundance: .; j_gene: TRBJ1-1; d_gene: .; v_gene: TRBV7-1; CDR3aa: CASSGPELGNTEAFF; CDR3nt: TGTGCCAGCAGCGGACCGGAACTAGGCAACACTGAAGCTTTCTTT
abundance: many; j_gene: TRBJ1-6; d_gene: .; v_gene: TRBV2; CDR3aa: CASSEIGQNSPLHF; CDR3nt: TGTGCCAGCAGTGAAATTGGACAGAATTCACCCCTCCACTTT
abundance: .; j_gene: TRBJ2-5; d_gene: TRBD2; v_gene: TRBV7-2; CDR3aa: CASSWTSHQETQYF; CDR3nt: TGTGCCAGCAGCTGGACTAGTCACCAAGAGACCCAGTACTTC
abundance: .; j_gene: TRBJ2-5; d_gene: TRBD1; v_gene: TRBV29-1; CDR3aa: CSVGKTGGVEETQYF; CDR3nt: TGCAGCGTTGGCAAGACAGGGGGAGTAGAAGAGACCCAGTACTTC
abundance: .; j_gene: TRBJ1-2; d_gene: .; v_gene: TRBV6-1; CDR3aa: CASTKRAVYGYTF; CDR3nt: TGTGCCAGCACAAAACGCGCAGTCTATGGCTACACCTTC
abundance: few; j_gene: TRBJ1-1; d_gene: TRBD1; v_gene: TRBV12-3/TRBV12-4; CDR3aa: CASSPRQGANTEAFF; CDR3nt: TGTGCCAGCAGTCCCCGACAGGGCGCGAACACTGAAGCTTTCTTT
abundance: many; j_gene: TRBJ2-5; d_gene: .; v_gene: TRBV29-1; CDR3aa: CSGEPASGQETQYF; CDR3nt: TGCAGCGGCGAACCGGCGAGCGGACAAGAGACCCAGTACTTC
abundance: few; j_gene: TRBJ1-6; d_gene: .; v_gene: TRBV6-5; CDR3aa: CASSSGFGGNSPLHF; CDR3nt: TGTGCCAGCAGTTCAGGGTTTGGTGGAAATTCACCCCTCCACTTT
abundance: .; j_gene: TRBJ2-6; d_gene: .; v_gene: TRBV4-2; CDR3aa: CASSQDSYLSGANVLTF; CDR3nt: TGTGCCAGCAGCCAGGATTCGTACTTATCTGGGGCCAACGTCCTGACTTTC
abundance: .; j_gene: TRBJ2-5; d_gene: TRBD1; v_gene: TRBV6-2/TRBV6-3; CDR3aa: CASRKPGTGQETQYF; CDR3nt: TGTGCCAGCAGAAAGCCCGGGACAGGACAAGAGACCCAGTACTTC
abundance: many; j_gene: TRBJ2-5; d_gene: TRBD2; v_gene: TRBV12-3/TRBV12-4; CDR3aa: CASSFPPIAGGPRSTQYF; CDR3nt: TGTGCCAGCAGTTTCCCTCCGATAGCGGGAGGGCCCAGGTCGACCCAGTACTTC
abundance: many; j_gene: TRBJ1-2; d_gene: TRBD1; v_gene: TRBV28; CDR3aa: CASRLQGLSYGYTF; CDR3nt: TGTGCCAGCAGACTACAGGGGTTGAGCTATGGCTACACCTTC
abundance: large; j_gene: TRBJ2-2; d_gene: .; v_gene: TRBV6-1; CDR3aa: CASSEAPASTGELFF; CDR3nt: TGTGCCAGCAGTGAAGCCCCAGCGTCCACCGGGGAGCTGTTTTTT
abundance: .; j_gene: TRBJ1-3; d_gene: .; v_gene: TRBV7-2; CDR3aa: CASSLPSTVTMAF; CDR3nt: TGTGCCAGCAGCCTACCTTCGACAGTCACGATGGCCTTT
abundance: .; j_gene: TRBJ1-2; d_gene: .; v_gene: TRBV6-5; CDR3aa: CASSYYRWDRYYGYTF; CDR3nt: TGTGCCAGCAGTTACTACCGATGGGACCGATACTATGGCTACACCTTC
abundance: many; j_gene: TRBJ2-7; d_gene: .; v_gene: TRBV11-2; CDR3aa: CASSLPTGLPNTYEQYF; CDR3nt: TGTGCCAGCAGCTTACCTACTGGACTACCCAATACCTACGAGCAGTACTTC
abundance: many; j_gene: TRBJ1-1; d_gene: .; v_gene: TRBV7-2; CDR3aa: CASSLTRWDTEAFF; CDR3nt: TGTGCCAGCAGCCTGACGCGGTGGGACACTGAAGCTTTCTTT
abundance: many; j_gene: TRBJ1-1; d_gene: .; v_gene: TRBV5-1; CDR3aa: CASSLEGHTEAFF; CDR3nt: TGCGCCAGCAGCTTGGAGGGGCACACTGAAGCTTTCTTT
abundance: many; j_gene: TRBJ2-7; d_gene: TRBD2; v_gene: TRBV20-1; CDR3aa: CSARGTSSPYEQYF; CDR3nt: TGCAGTGCTAGAGGGACTAGCTCGCCCTACGAGCAGTACTTC
abundance: many; j_gene: TRBJ2-7; d_gene: .; v_gene: TRBV12-3/TRBV12-4; CDR3aa: CASSLTGSHYEQYF; CDR3nt: TGTGCCAGCAGTTTGACGGGGTCCCACTACGAGCAGTACTTC